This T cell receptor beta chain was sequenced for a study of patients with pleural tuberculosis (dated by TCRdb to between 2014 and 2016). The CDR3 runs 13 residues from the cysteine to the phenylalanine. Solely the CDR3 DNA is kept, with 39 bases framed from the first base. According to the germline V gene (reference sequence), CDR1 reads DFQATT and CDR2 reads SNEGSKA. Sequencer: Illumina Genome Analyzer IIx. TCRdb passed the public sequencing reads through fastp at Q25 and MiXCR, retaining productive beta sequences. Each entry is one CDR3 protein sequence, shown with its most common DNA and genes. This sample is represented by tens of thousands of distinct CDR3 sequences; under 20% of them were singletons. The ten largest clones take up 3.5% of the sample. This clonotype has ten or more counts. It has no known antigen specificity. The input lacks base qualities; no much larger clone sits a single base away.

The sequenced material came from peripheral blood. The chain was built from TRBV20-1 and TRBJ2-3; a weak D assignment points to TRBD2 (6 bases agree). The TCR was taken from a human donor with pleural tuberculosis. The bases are TGCAGCGTCATATGGGGGGGCACAGATACGCAGTATTTT. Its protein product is CSVIWGGTDTQYF.